This is a list of T cell receptor beta chains from one sample in a study of T cells in localized non-small cell lung cancer. Assay used: immunoSEQ multiplex PCR; TCRdb lists only in-frame clones, some missing. The sample lists tens of thousands of clones; around 86% were seen once. Sequenced material: peripheral blood, taken before any cancer treatment. The source is a woman aged 18 to 55 with stage III lung adenocarcinoma. Both conserved end residues are part of each CDR3. The order of the fields is J gene, clone size, V gene, D gene, CDR3 protein, CDR3 DNA. A D gene is named only where the DNA matches it firmly. Only part of the rows carry a size: once, few, many, or a class if the clone is expanded.

j_call: TRBJ2-1
clone_size: .
v_call: TRBV2
d_call: TRBD2
cdr3_aa: CASSPRGSSYNEQFF
cdr3_nt: TGTGCCAGCAGTCCACGCGGGAGCTCCTACAATGAGCAGTTCTTC

j_call: TRBJ1-6
clone_size: .
v_call: TRBV7-2
d_call: TRBD1
cdr3_aa: CASSHPGQGTNSPLHF
cdr3_nt: TGTGCCAGCAGCCACCCCGGACAGGGGACTAATTCACCCCTCCACTTT

j_call: TRBJ1-2
clone_size: .
v_call: TRBV10-2
d_call: .
cdr3_aa: CASSSPRYYGYTF
cdr3_nt: TGCGCCAGCAGTTCGCCCAGGTACTATGGCTACACCTTC

j_call: TRBJ1-2
clone_size: .
v_call: TRBV19
d_call: TRBD1
cdr3_aa: CASRDRKHYGYTF
cdr3_nt: TGTGCCAGTAGGGACAGGAAGCACTATGGCTACACCTTC

j_call: TRBJ1-6
clone_size: .
v_call: TRBV5-1
d_call: .
cdr3_aa: CASSLRGRDSPLHF
cdr3_nt: TGCGCCAGCAGCTTGCGGGGGCGGGATTCACCCCTCCACTTT

j_call: TRBJ1-4
clone_size: .
v_call: TRBV5-6
d_call: TRBD1
cdr3_aa: CASSQRQGPANEKLFF
cdr3_nt: TGTGCCAGCAGCCAGAGACAGGGCCCAGCAAATGAAAAACTGTTTTTT

j_call: TRBJ2-3
clone_size: .
v_call: TRBV9
d_call: .
cdr3_aa: CASSEGLWDTQYF
cdr3_nt: TGTGCCAGCAGCGAGGGGCTCTGGGATACGCAGTATTTT

j_call: TRBJ2-5
clone_size: .
v_call: TRBV2
d_call: TRBD2
cdr3_aa: CASSEFVAGGLQETQYF
cdr3_nt: TGTGCCAGCAGTGAATTTGTGGCGGGGGGCCTACAAGAGACCCAGTACTTC

j_call: TRBJ2-5
clone_size: .
v_call: TRBV19
d_call: .
cdr3_aa: CASSRGGQETQYF
cdr3_nt: TGTGCCAGTAGTAGAGGGGGGCAAGAGACCCAGTACTTC

j_call: TRBJ1-5
clone_size: .
v_call: TRBV4-1
d_call: TRBD1
cdr3_aa: CASSLGQGAGNQPQHF
cdr3_nt: TGCGCCAGCAGCTTGGGACAGGGGGCAGGCAATCAGCCCCAGCATTTT

j_call: TRBJ1-1
clone_size: .
v_call: TRBV7-9
d_call: TRBD1
cdr3_aa: CASSQAGGATEAFF
cdr3_nt: TGTGCCAGCAGCCAGGCAGGGGGGGCCACTGAAGCTTTCTTT

j_call: TRBJ2-7
clone_size: few
v_call: TRBV7-9
d_call: .
cdr3_aa: CASGLTASSEQYF
cdr3_nt: TGTGCCAGCGGCCTCACAGCTTCCTCCGAGCAGTACTTC

j_call: TRBJ1-1
clone_size: .
v_call: TRBV5-1
d_call: .
cdr3_aa: CASSRDANSPEAFF
cdr3_nt: TGCGCCAGCAGCAGGGACGCCAATTCCCCTGAAGCTTTCTTT

j_call: TRBJ2-5
clone_size: .
v_call: TRBV4-2
d_call: TRBD2
cdr3_aa: CASSQVGSGEETQYF
cdr3_nt: TGTGCCAGCAGCCAAGTTGGCAGCGGGGAAGAGACCCAGTACTTC

j_call: TRBJ2-5
clone_size: once
v_call: TRBV7-9
d_call: .
cdr3_aa: CASSLGDRKQETQYF
cdr3_nt: TGTGCCAGCAGCTTAGGCGACAGGAAACAAGAGACCCAGTACTTC

j_call: TRBJ2-1
clone_size: .
v_call: TRBV6-5
d_call: .
cdr3_aa: CASSYRGFNEQFF
cdr3_nt: TGTGCCAGCAGTTACAGAGGGTTCAATGAGCAGTTCTTC

j_call: TRBJ1-2
clone_size: .
v_call: TRBV30
d_call: TRBD1
cdr3_aa: CAWSVRTGGGGYTF
cdr3_nt: TGTGCCTGGAGTGTACGGACAGGGGGCGGCGGCTACACCTTC

j_call: TRBJ2-3
clone_size: .
v_call: TRBV15
d_call: TRBD2
cdr3_aa: CATSPEAGGSDTQYF
cdr3_nt: TGTGCCACCAGCCCTGAAGCGGGGGGTTCAGATACGCAGTATTTT

j_call: TRBJ2-7
clone_size: .
v_call: TRBV15
d_call: .
cdr3_aa: CATSRDRGGGPSYEQYF
cdr3_nt: TGTGCCACCAGCAGAGATAGGGGCGGGGGCCCATCCTACGAGCAGTACTTC

j_call: TRBJ1-2
clone_size: once
v_call: TRBV5-8
d_call: TRBD1
cdr3_aa: CASSQTGDGGYTF
cdr3_nt: TGTGCCAGCAGCCAGACAGGGGATGGTGGCTACACCTTC

j_call: TRBJ2-3
clone_size: once
v_call: TRBV7-8
d_call: .
cdr3_aa: CASSFDPTRDTQYF
cdr3_nt: TGTGCCAGCAGCTTCGATCCGACGAGGGATACGCAGTATTTT

j_call: TRBJ2-1
clone_size: .
v_call: TRBV19
d_call: TRBD2
cdr3_aa: CASSIGSGGEQFF
cdr3_nt: TGTGCCAGTAGTATAGGGAGCGGGGGCGAGCAGTTCTTC

j_call: TRBJ1-1
clone_size: .
v_call: TRBV4-1
d_call: .
cdr3_aa: CASSFQMNTEAFF
cdr3_nt: TGCGCCAGCAGCTTCCAGATGAACACTGAAGCTTTCTTT

j_call: TRBJ2-5
clone_size: once
v_call: TRBV29-1
d_call: TRBD1
cdr3_aa: CSADRGSQGETQYF
cdr3_nt: TGCAGCGCTGACAGGGGAAGCCAAGGAGAGACCCAGTACTTC

j_call: TRBJ1-2
clone_size: .
v_call: TRBV7-9
d_call: .
cdr3_aa: CASSIATYSYGYTF
cdr3_nt: TGTGCCAGCAGCATAGCCACCTATTCCTATGGCTACACCTTC

j_call: TRBJ2-3
clone_size: once
v_call: TRBV5-8
d_call: .
cdr3_aa: CASSLEGHPALFTQYF
cdr3_nt: TGTGCCAGCAGCTTGGAAGGCCACCCTGCCCTATTTACGCAGTATTTT

j_call: TRBJ2-3
clone_size: .
v_call: TRBV6-6
d_call: .
cdr3_aa: CASSYSGLITDTQYF
cdr3_nt: TGTGCCAGCAGTTACTCGGGTCTGATCACAGATACGCAGTATTTT

j_call: TRBJ2-7
clone_size: .
v_call: TRBV5-1
d_call: TRBD1
cdr3_aa: CASSFGQGGNEQYF
cdr3_nt: TGCGCCAGCAGCTTCGGACAGGGAGGAAACGAGCAGTACTTC

j_call: TRBJ1-4
clone_size: .
v_call: TRBV6-5
d_call: TRBD1
cdr3_aa: CTSSLTGDVEKLFF
cdr3_nt: TGTACCAGCAGTTTAACAGGGGACGTGGAAAAACTGTTTTTT

j_call: TRBJ1-1
clone_size: .
v_call: TRBV14
d_call: .
cdr3_aa: CASKPLDSVEAFF
cdr3_nt: TGTGCCAGCAAGCCCCTCGACAGCGTTGAAGCTTTCTTT

j_call: TRBJ1-6
clone_size: .
v_call: TRBV5-4
d_call: TRBD1
cdr3_aa: CASSTGQGANLSPLHF
cdr3_nt: TGTGCCAGCAGCACAGGACAGGGGGCGAATCTGTCACCCCTCCACTTT

j_call: TRBJ1-5
clone_size: .
v_call: TRBV30
d_call: .
cdr3_aa: CAWSGQLDQPQHF
cdr3_nt: TGTGCCTGGAGTGGACAGTTGGATCAGCCCCAGCATTTT

j_call: TRBJ1-1
clone_size: .
v_call: TRBV4-1
d_call: .
cdr3_aa: CASSQGLTEAFF
cdr3_nt: TGCGCCAGCAGCCAAGGCCTCACTGAAGCTTTCTTT

j_call: TRBJ1-3
clone_size: .
v_call: TRBV9
d_call: .
cdr3_aa: CASGVGDPGNTIYF
cdr3_nt: TGTGCCAGCGGAGTGGGAGATCCTGGAAACACCATATATTTT

j_call: TRBJ1-2
clone_size: .
v_call: TRBV6-1
d_call: .
cdr3_aa: CASSDVAGVYGYTF
cdr3_nt: TGTGCCAGCAGTGACGTCGCGGGGGTCTATGGCTACACCTTC

j_call: TRBJ1-1
clone_size: few
v_call: TRBV11-2
d_call: .
cdr3_aa: CASSLELNTEAFF
cdr3_nt: TGTGCCAGCAGCTTAGAGCTGAACACTGAAGCTTTCTTT